This T cell receptor (beta chain) stems from a study of shared clonotypes between healthy human individuals. Study-wide results and limits: Memory subsets generally showed smaller estimated richness than naive subsets did. The naive CD4 repertoires of a few donors were compared, and roughly 5% of clonotypes were shared.

Several immunoSEQ plates held equal portions of the genomic DNA taken from each subset. Data came from immunoSEQ multiplex PCR; TCRdb stores just in-frame clones and leaves some out. The sample includes hundreds of thousands of clones, almost 95% of them seen just once. CD45RO-negative, CCR7-selected cells formed the naive CD8 fraction, which excluded terminally differentiated effector memory CD45RA+ cells. V lost 2 bases, J lost 5 bases, and 3 bases lay in between. CDR1 is MNHNS, CDR2 SASEGT, per germline. The CDR3 spans 11 residues. On this clone itself: Its cognate antigen is unknown. In the same sample, other DNA sequences code for this CDR3.

This TCR came from a man aged 30 to 45 in good health. This rearrangement joins TRBV6-1 to TRBJ1-2; D not resolved. Sequenced: naive CD8+ T cells sorted from blood. CDR3 sequence: CASSESYGYTF. CDR3 DNA sequence: TGTGCCAGCAGTGAATCGTATGGCTACACCTTC.